The sequence of this TCR beta chain was determined in a study of shared clonotypes between healthy human individuals. The assay was immunoSEQ multiplex PCR, and TCRdb's table has in-frame clones only and misses some. The sample has about 510,000 clones; roughly 78% are singletons. Specimen: PBMCs. The receptor's source is a woman between 40 and 55 years old in good health. Some clones in this sample may be carry-over from other donors' samples.

CDR3 in DNA: TGTGCCAGCACTGTTAGCGGGAGACGCTCCTACAATGAGCAGTTCTTC. Its protein product is CASTVSGRRSYNEQFF. The chain couples TRBV2 to TRBJ2-1; 9 bases are shared with TRBD2. The germline CDR1 and CDR2 sequences are SNHLY and FYNNEI. The V gene end was trimmed by 7 bases and the J gene end by 0 bases; junction bases not matched to a gene: 7. CDR3 size: 16 residues. Together with reference TRBV2 and TRBJ2-1, the CDR3 gives the full variable domain: EPEVTQTPSHQVTQMGQEVILRCVPISNHLYFYWYRQILGQKVEFLVSFYNNEISEKSEIFDDQFSVERPDGSNFTLKIRSTKLEDSAMYFCASTVSGRRSYNEQFFGPGTRLTVL.